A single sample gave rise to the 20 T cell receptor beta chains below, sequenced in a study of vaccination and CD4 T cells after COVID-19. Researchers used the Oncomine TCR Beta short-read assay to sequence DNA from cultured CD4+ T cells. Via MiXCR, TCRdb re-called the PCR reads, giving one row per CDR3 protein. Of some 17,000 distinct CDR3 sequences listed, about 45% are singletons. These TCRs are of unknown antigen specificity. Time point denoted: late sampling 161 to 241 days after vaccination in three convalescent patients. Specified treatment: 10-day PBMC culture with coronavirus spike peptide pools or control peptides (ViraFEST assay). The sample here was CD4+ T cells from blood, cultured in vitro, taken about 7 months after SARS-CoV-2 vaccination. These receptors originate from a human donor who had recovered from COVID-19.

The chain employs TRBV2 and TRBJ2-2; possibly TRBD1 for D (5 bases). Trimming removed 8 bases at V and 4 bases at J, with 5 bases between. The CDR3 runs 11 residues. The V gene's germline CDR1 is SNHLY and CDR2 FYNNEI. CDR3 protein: CASQGTGELFF. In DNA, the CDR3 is TGTGCCAGCCAGGGCACCGGGGAGCTGTTTTTT.

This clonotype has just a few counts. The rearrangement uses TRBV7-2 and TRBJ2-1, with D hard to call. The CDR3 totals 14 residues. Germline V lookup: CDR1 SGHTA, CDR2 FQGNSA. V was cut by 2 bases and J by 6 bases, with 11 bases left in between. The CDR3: CASSLQGNRNEQFF. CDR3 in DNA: TGTGCCAGCAGCTTACAAGGGAACCGCAATGAGCAGTTCTTC.

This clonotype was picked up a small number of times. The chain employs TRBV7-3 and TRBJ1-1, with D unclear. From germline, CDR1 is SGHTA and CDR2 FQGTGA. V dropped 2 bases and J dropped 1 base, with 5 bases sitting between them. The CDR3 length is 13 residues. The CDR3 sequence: CASSLYGNTEAFF. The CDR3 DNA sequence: TGTGCCAGCAGCTTATACGGGAACACTGAAGCTTTCTTT.

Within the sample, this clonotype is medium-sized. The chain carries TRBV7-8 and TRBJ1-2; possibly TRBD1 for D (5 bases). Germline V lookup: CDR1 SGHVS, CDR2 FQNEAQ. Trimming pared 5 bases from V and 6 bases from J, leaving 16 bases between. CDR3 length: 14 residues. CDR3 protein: CASSRRDRQNGYTF. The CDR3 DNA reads TGTGCCAGCAGCCGTCGGGACCGACAAAATGGCTACACCTTC.

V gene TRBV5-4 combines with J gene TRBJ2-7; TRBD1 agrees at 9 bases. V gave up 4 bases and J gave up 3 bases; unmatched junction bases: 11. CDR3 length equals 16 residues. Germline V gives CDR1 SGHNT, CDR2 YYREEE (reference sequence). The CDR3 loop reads CASSPGRDRVFYEQYF. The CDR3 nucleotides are TGTGCCAGCAGCCCCGGTCGGGACAGGGTTTTCTACGAGCAGTACTTC.

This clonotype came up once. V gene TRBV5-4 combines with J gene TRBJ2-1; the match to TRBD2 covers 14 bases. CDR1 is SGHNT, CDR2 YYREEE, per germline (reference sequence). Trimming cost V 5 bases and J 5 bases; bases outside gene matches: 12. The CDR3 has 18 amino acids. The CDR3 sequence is CASRGGGLAGALDNEQFF. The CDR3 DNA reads TGTGCCAGCAGAGGGGGGGGACTAGCGGGAGCGCTCGACAATGAGCAGTTCTTC. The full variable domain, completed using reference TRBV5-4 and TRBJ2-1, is ETGVTQSPTHLIKTRGQQVTLRCSSQSGHNTVSWYQQALGQGPQFIFQYYREEENGRGNFPPRFSGLQFPNYSSELNVNALELDDSALYLCASRGGGLAGALDNEQFFGPGTRLTVL.

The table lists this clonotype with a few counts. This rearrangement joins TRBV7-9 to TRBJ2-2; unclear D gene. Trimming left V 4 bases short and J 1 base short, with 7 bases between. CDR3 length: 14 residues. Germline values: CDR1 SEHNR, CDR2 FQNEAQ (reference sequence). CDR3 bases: TGTGCCAGCAGCTGGACGGGGAACACCGGGGAGCTGTTTTTT. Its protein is CASSWTGNTGELFF.

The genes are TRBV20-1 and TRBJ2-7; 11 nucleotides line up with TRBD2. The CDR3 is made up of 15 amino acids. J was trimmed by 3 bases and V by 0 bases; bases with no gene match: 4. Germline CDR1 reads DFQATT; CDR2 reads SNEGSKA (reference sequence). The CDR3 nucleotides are TGCAGTGCTAGAGACATGACTAGCGGGGTCTACGAGCAGTACTTC. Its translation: CSARDMTSGVYEQYF.

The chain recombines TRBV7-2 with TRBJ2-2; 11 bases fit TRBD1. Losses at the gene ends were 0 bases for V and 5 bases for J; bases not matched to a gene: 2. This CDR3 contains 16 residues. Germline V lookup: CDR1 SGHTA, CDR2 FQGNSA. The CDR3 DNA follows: TGTGCCAGCAGCTTAGCTAGGGACAGGGGGACCGGGGAGCTGTTTTTT. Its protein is CASSLARDRGTGELFF.

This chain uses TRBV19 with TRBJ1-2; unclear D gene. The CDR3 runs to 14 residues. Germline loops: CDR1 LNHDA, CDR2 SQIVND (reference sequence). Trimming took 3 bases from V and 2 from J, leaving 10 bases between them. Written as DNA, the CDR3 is TGTGCCAGTAGTATTTTGGGAAAAAACTATGGCTACACCTTC. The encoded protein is CASSILGKNYGYTF.

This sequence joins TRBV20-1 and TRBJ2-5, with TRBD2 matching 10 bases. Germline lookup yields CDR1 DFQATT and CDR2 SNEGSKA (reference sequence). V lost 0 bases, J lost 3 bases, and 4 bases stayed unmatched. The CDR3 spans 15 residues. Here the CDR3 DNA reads TGCAGTGCTAGAGAAGCGGGGGGGCCGGAAGAGACCCAGTACTTC. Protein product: CSAREAGGPEETQYF.

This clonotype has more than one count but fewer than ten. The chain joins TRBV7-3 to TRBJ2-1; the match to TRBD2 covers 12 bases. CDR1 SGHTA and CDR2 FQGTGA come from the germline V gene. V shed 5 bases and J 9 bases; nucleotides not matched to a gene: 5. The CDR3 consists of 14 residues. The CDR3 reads CASSTTSGSGEQFF. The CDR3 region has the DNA TGTGCCAGCAGCACGACTAGCGGGAGTGGTGAGCAGTTCTTC.

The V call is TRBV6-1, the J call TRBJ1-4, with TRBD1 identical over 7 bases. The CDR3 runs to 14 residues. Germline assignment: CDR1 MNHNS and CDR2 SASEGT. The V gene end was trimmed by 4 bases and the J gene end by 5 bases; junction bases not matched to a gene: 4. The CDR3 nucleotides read TGTGCCAGCAGTGCGGACAGGCAGAATGAAAAACTGTTTTTT. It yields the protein CASSADRQNEKLFF.

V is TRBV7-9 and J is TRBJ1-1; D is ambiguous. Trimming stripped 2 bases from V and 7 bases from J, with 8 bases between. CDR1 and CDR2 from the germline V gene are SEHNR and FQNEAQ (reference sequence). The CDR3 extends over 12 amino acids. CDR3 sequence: CASSLMGYEAFF. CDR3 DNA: TGTGCCAGCAGCTTAATGGGGTATGAAGCTTTCTTT.

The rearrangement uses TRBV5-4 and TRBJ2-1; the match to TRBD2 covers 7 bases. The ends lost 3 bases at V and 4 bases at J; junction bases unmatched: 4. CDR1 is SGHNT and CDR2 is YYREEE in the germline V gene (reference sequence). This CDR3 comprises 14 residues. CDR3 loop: CASSSGTKYNEQFF. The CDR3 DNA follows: TGTGCCAGCAGCTCCGGGACTAAATACAATGAGCAGTTCTTC.

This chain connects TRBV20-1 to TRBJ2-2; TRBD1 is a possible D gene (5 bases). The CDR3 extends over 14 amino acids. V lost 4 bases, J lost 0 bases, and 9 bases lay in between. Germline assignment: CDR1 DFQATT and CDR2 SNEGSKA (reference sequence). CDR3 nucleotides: TGCAGTGCTAAACTGACAGCGAACACCGGGGAGCTGTTTTTT. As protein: CSAKLTANTGELFF.

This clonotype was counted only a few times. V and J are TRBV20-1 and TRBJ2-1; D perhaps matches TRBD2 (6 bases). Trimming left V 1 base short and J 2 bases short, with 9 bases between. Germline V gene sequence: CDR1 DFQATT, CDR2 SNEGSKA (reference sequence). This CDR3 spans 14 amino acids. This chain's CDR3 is CSARASDPYNEQFF. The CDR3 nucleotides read TGCAGTGCTAGAGCTAGCGACCCCTACAATGAGCAGTTCTTC.

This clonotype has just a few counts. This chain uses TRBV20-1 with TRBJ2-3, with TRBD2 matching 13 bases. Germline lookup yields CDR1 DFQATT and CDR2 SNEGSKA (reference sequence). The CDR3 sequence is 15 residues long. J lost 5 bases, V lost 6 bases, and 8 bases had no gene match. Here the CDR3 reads CSADYTSGGGDTQYF. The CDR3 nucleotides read TGCAGTGCCGACTATACTAGCGGGGGGGGAGATACGCAGTATTTT.

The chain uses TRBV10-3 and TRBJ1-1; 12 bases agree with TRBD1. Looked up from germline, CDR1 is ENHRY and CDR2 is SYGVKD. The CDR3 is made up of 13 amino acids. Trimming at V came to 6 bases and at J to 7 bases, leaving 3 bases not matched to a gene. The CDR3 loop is CAIRGQGAGEAFF. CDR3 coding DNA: TGTGCCATCAGGGGACAGGGGGCAGGTGAAGCTTTCTTT.

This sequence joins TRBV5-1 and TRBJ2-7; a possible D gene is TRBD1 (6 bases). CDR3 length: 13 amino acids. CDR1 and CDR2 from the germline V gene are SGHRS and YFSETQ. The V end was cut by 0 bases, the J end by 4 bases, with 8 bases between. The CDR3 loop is CASSLDRAYEQYF. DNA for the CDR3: TGCGCCAGCAGCTTGGACAGGGCGTACGAGCAGTACTTC.